The 9 T cell receptor beta chains in this list originate from one sample, sequenced in a study of shared clonotypes between healthy human individuals. TCRdb's table, derived via immunoSEQ multiplex PCR, lists solely in-frame clones and lacks some. The sample includes approximately 320,000 clones, less than 85% of them seen just once. Sample: memory CD4+ T cells sorted from blood. The subset denotes: CD45RA-negative fraction. These receptor sequences come from a man aged 25 to 40 in good health.

The gene calls are TRBV11-3 and TRBJ2-1; 8 positions agree with TRBD2. V gave up 5 bases and J gave up 0 bases; unmatched junction bases: 6. Germline values: CDR1 SGHNT, CDR2 YENEEA. This CDR3 has 16 amino acids. CDR3 nucleotides: TGTGCCAGCAGCCGGGAGGGGGGCCACTCCTACAATGAGCAGTTCTTC. This sequence encodes CASSREGGHSYNEQFF. The complete variable domain, with remaining parts taken from reference TRBV11-3 and TRBJ2-1, reads EAGVVQSPRYKIIEKKQPVAFWCNPISGHNTLYWYLQNLGQGPELLIRYENEEAVDDSQLPKDRFSAERLKGVDSTLKIQPAELGDSAVYLCASSREGGHSYNEQFFGPGTRLTVL.

The chain is built from TRBV2 and TRBJ2-7; D is possibly TRBD1 (6 bases). The CDR3 consists of 14 residues. Germline loops: CDR1 SNHLY, CDR2 FYNNEI. The ends were cut back, 8 bases at V and 3 bases at J, with 17 bases in the middle. CDR3 in DNA: TGTGCCAGCGGTGCCGGGACAAAATTCTACGAGCAGTACTTC. It encodes CASGAGTKFYEQYF. Using reference TRBV2 and TRBJ2-7 for the parts outside the CDR3, the full variable domain is EPEVTQTPSHQVTQMGQEVILRCVPISNHLYFYWYRQILGQKVEFLVSFYNNEISEKSEIFDDQFSVERPDGSNFTLKIRSTKLEDSAMYFCASGAGTKFYEQYFGPGTRLTVT.

CDR3 in DNA: TGTGCCAGTAGTTCCACAGGGGGCTACGGCTACACCTTC. This codes for CASSSTGGYGYTF. This chain connects TRBV19 to TRBJ1-2; TRBD1 agrees at 9 bases. Germline V gives CDR1 LNHDA, CDR2 SQIVND (reference sequence). V lost 5 bases to trimming and J lost 8 bases; unmatched junction nucleotides: 6. This CDR3 is 13 amino acids long.

This clone was observed a single time. V usage is TRBV7-2 and J usage is TRBJ2-3, with 7 bases fitting TRBD1. V shed 3 bases and J 6 bases; nucleotides not matched to a gene: 6. The germline CDR1 and CDR2 sequences are SGHTA and FQGNSA. CDR3 length equals 14 residues. The CDR3 coding sequence is TGTGCCAGCAGCTTGACAGGGATGATGGATACGCAGTATTTT. This encodes CASSLTGMMDTQYF.

V and J are TRBV5-5 and TRBJ1-2; D is uncertain. The germline gives CDR1 SGHKS, CDR2 YYEKEE (reference sequence). V was shortened by 0 bases and J by 5 bases, with 14 bases between the two germline ends. The CDR3 contains 15 residues. CDR3 nucleotides: TGTGCCAGCAGCTTGGTCAGCTCCGACGGATATGGCTACACCTTC. It translates to CASSLVSSDGYGYTF.

Concerning this clone: This sample includes further DNA sequences coding for the same CDR3. J is TRBJ2-7 and V is TRBV20-1; the D gene is possibly TRBD1 (6 bases). The CDR3 consists of 11 residues. V was pared by 2 bases and J by 4 bases, with 6 bases between. CDR1 DFQATT and CDR2 SNEGSKA come from the germline V gene (reference sequence). CDR3 sequence reads: CSARQGYEQYF. CDR3 DNA: TGCAGTGCTAGACAGGGGTACGAGCAGTACTTC.

J is TRBJ2-4 and V is TRBV6-1, with D unresolved. The CDR3 totals 12 residues. V was shortened by 4 bases and J by 13 bases, with 14 bases between the two germline ends. Germline CDR1 reads MNHNS; CDR2 reads SASEGT. The CDR3, as DNA: TGTGCCAGCAGTGCTTTTGGCAGCTCCCAGTACTTC. Translated, it gives CASSAFGSSQYF.

The V and J genes are TRBV28 and TRBJ1-2; no clear D gene. The CDR3 loop spans 13 amino acids. Looked up from germline, CDR1 is MDHEN and CDR2 is SYDVKM. The V end was cut by 8 bases, the J end by 4 bases, with 14 bases between. The CDR3 spells CASLRLGFYGYTF. In DNA, the CDR3 is TGTGCCAGCCTTCGTCTAGGGTTCTATGGCTACACCTTC.

The rearrangement links TRBV30 to TRBJ2-3; possibly TRBD2 for D (5 bases). The CDR3 has 16 residues. Germline-derived CDR1 and CDR2 are GTSNPN and SVGIG (reference sequence). Between the trimmed V and J ends, which lost 3 bases and 0 bases, there was a span of 16 bases. The CDR3 sequence: CAWSHTRRLSTDTQYF. The CDR3 bases are TGTGCCTGGAGCCATACTAGGAGGTTAAGCACAGATACGCAGTATTTT.